This T cell receptor beta chain is from a study of T cell changes during pregnancy in multiple sclerosis. Trimming took 10 bases from V and 0 from J, leaving 16 bases between them. CDR3 length: 14 amino acids. Germline V gene lookup returns CDR1 KGHSH and CDR2 LQKENI. Sequenced by immunoSEQ multiplex PCR; TCRdb stores in-frame clones only, minus some. This table has 60,000 or so clones, less than 95% appearing once. The specimen was peripheral blood, collected in the second trimester of pregnancy. The clonotype originates from a female donor in good health, enrolled as a control in a pregnancy study. The chain is built from TRBV18 and TRBJ2-7; D may be TRBD1 (6 bases). CDR3 sequence (DNA): TGTGCCACGCAAAGTGACAGGAGCTCCTACGAGCAGTACTTC. Amino acids: CATQSDRSSYEQYF.